This TCR beta chain was sequenced for a study of blood T cell repertoires in COVID-19. About the study: The origin of the acute and convalescent COVID-19 samples was the United States, Italy and Spain.

Looked up from germline, CDR1 is SGDLS and CDR2 is YYNGEE. This CDR3 has 15 residues. The V gene end was trimmed by 4 bases and the J gene end by 5 bases; junction bases not matched to a gene: 10. Libraries were prepared by immunoSEQ multiplex PCR; TCRdb keeps only in-frame clonotypes and omits some of them. The sample holds 75,000 to 95,000 clones, 74% seen once. The source material was peripheral blood. The origin of this receptor is a man between 70 and 80 years old with COVID-19, enrolled during active disease. V gene TRBV9 combines with J gene TRBJ1-2, with 8 positions matching TRBD1. The CDR3: CASSPTSGTGYGYTF. Written as DNA, the CDR3 is TGTGCCAGCAGCCCTACATCCGGGACAGGTTATGGCTACACCTTC.